These 25 T cell receptor beta chains were sequenced from one sample in a study of STAT5B mutations in CD4+ large granular lymphocyte leukemia. TCRdb's copy holds only in-frame clones and misses some; the assay was immunoSEQ multiplex PCR. The data contain 31,000 or so clones, roughly 91% of them singletons. Specimen: CD4+ T cells from blood buffy coats. The receptors were sampled from a human donor in good health.

The chain joins TRBV14 to TRBJ1-5; D is ambiguous. Trimming shortened V by 1 base and J by 4 bases, and 2 bases separated the two germline ends. The CDR3 is made up of 12 amino acids. The germline V gene has CDR1 SGHDN and CDR2 FVKESK. The CDR3 here is CASSQGNQPQHF. As DNA, the CDR3 is TGTGCCAGCAGCCAAGGGAATCAGCCCCAGCATTTT.

The chain joins TRBV6-5 to TRBJ1-6; D might be TRBD1 (5 bases). The V and J ends lost 6 bases and 3 bases respectively, with 9 bases between them. In germline, CDR1 is MNHEY, CDR2 SVGAGI. This CDR3 region has 14 residues. CDR3 amino acids: CASRDTGYNSPLHF. CDR3 bases: TGTGCCAGCAGGGACACAGGCTATAATTCACCCCTCCACTTT.

CDR3 sequence: CASSYLQEQFF. The DNA of the CDR3 is TGTGCCAGCAGCTACCTACAGGAGCAGTTCTTC. The V call is TRBV7-2, the J call TRBJ2-1; D call uncertain. Germline V gene sequence: CDR1 SGHTA, CDR2 FQGNSA. There are 11 residues in the CDR3. V gave up 4 bases and J gave up 10 bases, with 8 bases separating them.

The chain has TRBV5-5 and TRBJ2-5; D call uncertain. Germline V gene lookup returns CDR1 SGHKS and CDR2 YYEKEE (reference sequence). Trimming removed 1 base from V and 1 base from J, with 8 bases in between. CDR3 length equals 14 residues. The CDR3 nucleotides are TGTGCCAGCAGCTTGTCAACAGTCCAAGAGACCCAGTACTTC. It translates to CASSLSTVQETQYF.

In nucleotides, the CDR3 is TGTGCCAGCAGCTCCGGACTAGCCACAGATACGCAGTATTTT. Translating gives CASSSGLATDTQYF. This chain joins TRBV11-3 and TRBJ2-3; 8 positions match TRBD2. Germline V gene data show CDR1 as SGHNT and CDR2 as YENEEA. V lost 4 bases to trimming and J lost 2 bases; unmatched junction nucleotides: 2. This CDR3 spans 14 amino acids. Filled out from reference TRBV11-3 and TRBJ2-3, the complete variable domain reads EAGVVQSPRYKIIEKKQPVAFWCNPISGHNTLYWYLQNLGQGPELLIRYENEEAVDDSQLPKDRFSAERLKGVDSTLKIQPAELGDSAVYLCASSSGLATDTQYFGPGTRLTVL.

J is TRBJ2-7 and V is TRBV23-1; 11 bases fit TRBD2. TRBV23-1 falls under the ORF class, with uncertain function. The trim removed 7 bases at V and 2 bases at J, leaving 7 bases unmatched. The CDR3 loop spans 15 amino acids. CDR3 DNA: TGCGCCAGCAATACCCAGGGACTAGCGGCCTACGAGCAGTACTTC. It encodes CASNTQGLAAYEQYF.

This chain joins TRBV7-9 and TRBJ2-7; TRBD1 matches at 9 bases. V shed 5 bases and J 2 bases; nucleotides not matched to a gene: 7. The CDR3 runs 15 residues. Germline assignment: CDR1 SEHNR and CDR2 FQNEAQ (reference sequence). CDR3 in amino acids: CASSGDREKTYEQYF. In nucleotides, the CDR3 is TGTGCCAGCAGCGGGGACAGGGAGAAGACCTACGAGCAGTACTTC.

This chain connects TRBV29-1 to TRBJ2-6; 8 nucleotides agree with TRBD1. From germline, CDR1 is SQVTM and CDR2 ANQGSEA. The CDR3 has 15 amino acids. The CDR3 protein is CSAGDRGSGANVLTF. Written as DNA, the CDR3 is TGCAGTGCAGGTGACAGGGGCTCTGGGGCCAACGTCCTGACTTTC.

V gene TRBV6-5 combines with J gene TRBJ2-7; D may match TRBD1 or TRBD2 (5 bases each). The CDR3 sequence is 15 residues long. CDR1 and CDR2 (germline): MNHEY, SVGAGI. Trimming cost V 5 bases and J 0 bases, with 14 bases left between them. This CDR3 reads CASSPRGVLSYEQYF. In nucleotides, the CDR3 is TGTGCCAGCAGTCCCCGGGGCGTACTCTCCTACGAGCAGTACTTC.

CDR3 nucleotide sequence: TGCGGGCTAGCGGGACGTTACGAGCAGTACTTC. Protein product: CGLAGRYEQYF. The gene calls are TRBV20-1 and TRBJ2-7, with 9 positions matching TRBD2. The CDR3 consists of 11 residues. CDR1 DFQATT and CDR2 SNEGSKA come from the germline V gene (reference sequence).

The chain carries TRBV27 and TRBJ2-5; 9 bases agree with TRBD2. Germline assignment: CDR1 MNHEY and CDR2 SMNVEV (reference sequence). V trimming: 5 bases; J trimming: 5 bases; junction bases outside the gene matches: 6. The CDR3 covers 14 residues. The CDR3 DNA sequence: TGTGCCAGCAGTCTAGCGGGATGGCAGGAGACCCAGTACTTC. It translates to CASSLAGWQETQYF.

The chain employs TRBV11-3 and TRBJ1-1; 7 nucleotides line up with TRBD1. J gave up 9 bases and V 0 bases, and 1 base lay outside the gene matches. The germline gives CDR1 SGHNT, CDR2 YENEEA. The CDR3 length is 12 residues. CDR3 nucleotide sequence: TGTGCCAGCAGCTTAGAGACAGGGAAAGCTTTCTTT. It yields the protein CASSLETGKAFF.

This clone showed up just once. The J gene is TRBJ2-3, the V gene TRBV28; TRBD2 aligns across 7 bases. The CDR3 contains 16 residues. The V segment lost 6 bases and the J segment 0 bases; nucleotides outside the gene matches: 9. CDR1 is MDHEN, CDR2 SYDVKM, per germline. The CDR3 DNA sequence: TGTGCCAGCAGGCCCCAGCGGGGATCTAGCACAGATACGCAGTATTTT. The encoded protein is CASRPQRGSSTDTQYF.

This rearrangement joins TRBV10-2 to TRBJ2-1; D gene unclear. The CDR3 consists of 13 residues. The germline V gene encodes CDR1 WSHSY and CDR2 SAAADI. V gave up 4 bases and J gave up 9 bases, with 13 bases separating them. CDR3 residues: CASSADRVTEQFF. The CDR3 DNA is TGCGCCAGCAGTGCGGACCGGGTCACTGAGCAGTTCTTC.

This chain uses TRBV7-9 with TRBJ2-7; D possibly corresponds to TRBD2 (5 bases). The CDR3 contains 14 residues. Germline values: CDR1 SEHNR, CDR2 FQNEAQ (reference sequence). Trimming pared 0 bases from V and 3 bases from J, leaving 9 bases between. DNA for the CDR3: TGTGCCAGCAGCTTAGCTGGACTGAACTACGAGCAGTACTTC. This encodes CASSLAGLNYEQYF.

J is TRBJ2-1 and V is TRBV27; 8 bases are a match to TRBD1. The CDR3 contains 13 residues. The V segment lost 6 bases and the J segment 2 bases; nucleotides outside the gene matches: 0. Germline V CDR1 and CDR2: MNHEY, SMNVEV (reference sequence). CDR3 coding DNA: TGTGCCAGCAGGGACAGGGCCTACAATGAGCAGTTCTTC. This encodes CASRDRAYNEQFF.

J is TRBJ2-7 and V is TRBV6-1, with a weak D call TRBD1 (6 bases). This CDR3 contains 15 residues. Trimming left V 6 bases short and J 4 bases short, with 19 bases between. Germline V gives CDR1 MNHNS, CDR2 SASEGT. The CDR3 sequence: CASRETWQGWYEQYF. The CDR3 DNA is TGTGCCAGCAGAGAGACCTGGCAGGGGTGGTACGAGCAGTACTTC.

This chain connects TRBV9 to TRBJ2-3; 11 nucleotides align to TRBD2. The trim removed 3 bases at V and 4 bases at J, leaving 19 bases unmatched. The V gene's germline CDR1 is SGDLS and CDR2 YYNGEE. CDR3 length: 20 residues. CDR3 loop: CASSAHLWEVAGGVADTQYF. The CDR3 nucleotides are TGTGCCAGCAGCGCCCACCTTTGGGAGGTAGCGGGAGGGGTAGCAGATACGCAGTATTTT.

The chain links TRBV6-6 to TRBJ1-4, with 7 bases lining up with TRBD1. The CDR3 sequence is 15 residues long. The germline CDR1 and CDR2 sequences are MNHNY and SVGAGI (reference sequence). V lost 3 bases to trimming and J lost 5 bases; unmatched junction nucleotides: 6. CDR3 coding DNA: TGTGCCAGCAGTTATCATCAGGGGGGGAATGAAAAACTGTTTTTT. Protein product: CASSYHQGGNEKLFF.

This clone occurred once. The chain joins TRBV29-1 to TRBJ2-7, with a possible D match to TRBD2 (5 bases). Germline V gene lookup returns CDR1 SQVTM and CDR2 ANQGSEA. V was clipped by 6 bases and J by 2 bases, with 17 bases between them. The CDR3 sequence is 14 residues long. The CDR3 sequence is CSVLLVRRPYEQYF. As DNA, the CDR3 is TGCAGCGTCCTCTTGGTTAGGAGGCCCTACGAGCAGTACTTC.

V gene TRBV21-1 combines with J gene TRBJ1-4; the table assigns TRBD1, which was not confirmed against the DNA. TRBV21-1 is flagged as a pseudogene. The CDR3 sequence is 15 residues long. The CDR3 DNA follows: TGTGCCAGCAGCAACGAGGGGGCTGTGGGGGAAAAACTGTTTTTT. Residues: CASSNEGAVGEKLFF.

The rearrangement links TRBV29-1 to TRBJ1-1; no clear D. The CDR3 extends over 14 amino acids. V lost 5 bases and J lost 0, with 13 bases in between. Germline loops: CDR1 SQVTM, CDR2 ANQGSEA. CDR3 region: CSVTASTLNTEAFF. The CDR3 bases are TGCAGCGTTACCGCTTCGACGCTGAACACTGAAGCTTTCTTT.

The rearrangement links TRBV18 to TRBJ1-1, with D possibly being TRBD1 (5 bases). V gave up 2 bases and J gave up 3 bases, with 10 bases separating them. In germline, CDR1 is KGHSH, CDR2 LQKENI. The length of the CDR3 is 14 residues. The DNA of the CDR3 is TGTGCCAGCTCACCAGTGGGGGAGTACACTGAAGCTTTCTTT. Translating gives CASSPVGEYTEAFF.

This chain uses TRBV13 with TRBJ1-6; D is unresolved. Trimming left V 1 base short and J 9 bases short, with 16 bases between. Germline CDR1 reads PRHDT; CDR2 reads FYEKMQ (reference sequence). This CDR3 is 16 amino acids long. In DNA, the CDR3 is TGTGCCAGCAGCTTAGCCCAAAATGGTTTAAGTTCACCCCTCCACTTT. This gives the protein CASSLAQNGLSSPLHF.

The genes are TRBV11-2 and TRBJ2-5; perhaps TRBD1 as D (9 bases). V was shortened by 6 bases and J by 1 base, with 18 bases between the two germline ends. The CDR3 extends over 16 amino acids. Germline V lookup: CDR1 SGHAT, CDR2 FQNNGV. The CDR3 coding sequence is TGTGCCAGCAGTCGGGGGGGGGACAGGGTCCAAGAGACCCAGTACTTC. This translates into CASSRGGDRVQETQYF.